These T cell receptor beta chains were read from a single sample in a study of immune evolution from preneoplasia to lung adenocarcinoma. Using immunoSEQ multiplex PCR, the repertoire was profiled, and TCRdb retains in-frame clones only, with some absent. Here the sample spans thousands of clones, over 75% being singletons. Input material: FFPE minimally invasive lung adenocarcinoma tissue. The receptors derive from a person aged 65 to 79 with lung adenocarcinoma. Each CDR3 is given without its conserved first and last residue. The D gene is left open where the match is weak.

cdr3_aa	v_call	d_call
ASSWDSKGGNEQF	TRBV5-1	-
ASSFGGQGYSPLH	TRBV7-8	TRBD1
ASSVREGSSTDTQY	TRBV9	-
ASSIPRTSSYNEQF	TRBV19	TRBD2
ASSLREGGPEAF	TRBV5-4	-
ASSQSSGGVYEQF	TRBV4-2	TRBD2
ASSEGGHQGPEAF	TRBV18	-
ASSYRPEETQY	TRBV11-1	-
ASSSRDRGYDTQY	TRBV5-4	TRBD1
ASSLQSGNTIY	TRBV28	-
ASSLDQQVRYNEQF	TRBV5-6	-